The clone carrying this TCR beta chain was observed at least ten times. This record comes from a study of identical twins. Each CDR3 protein gets one entry after TCRdb re-called the 5' RACE reads with MiXCR. The table shows approximately 190,000 distinct CDR3 sequences, with more than 15% occurring only once. The CDR3 sequence is 13 residues long. V lost 0 bases and J lost 9, with 9 bases in between. The same sample was also studied in work on T cells expressing NK-cell markers.

The sample comprised CD8+ T cells sorted from blood. The chain links TRBV12-3 or TRBV12-4 to TRBJ2-1, with unresolved D. The clonotype was recovered from a woman aged 18-30 years in good health. The CDR3 DNA is TGTGCCAGCAGTTTAGCTAAGTTGCGTGAGCAGTTCTTC. Translation gives CASSLAKLREQFF.